A single sample gave rise to the 14 T cell receptor beta chains below, sequenced in a study of CD8+ T cells in alopecia areata. Extraction of RNA preceded its reverse transcription into cDNA, which served as the sequencing template. Assay: immunoSEQ multiplex PCR; the TCRdb copy retains only in-frame clones and omits some. The repertoire includes 98,000 or so clones, 59% of them detected once, and about 20% sits in the top ten. Specimen: CD8+ T cells sorted from blood. The receptors here all came from a human donor in good health.

V and J are TRBV6-5 and TRBJ2-3; 8 bases are a match to TRBD2. CDR3 length equals 16 residues. Trimming cost V 4 bases and J 0 bases; bases outside gene matches: 6. Germline CDR1 is MNHEY and CDR2 is SVGAGI. CDR3 in amino acids: CASSLTSGGSTDTQYF. DNA of the CDR3: TGTGCCAGCAGTTTAACGAGCGGGGGCAGCACAGATACGCAGTATTTT.

This clone was seen more than once but under ten times. The rearrangement joins TRBV7-6 to TRBJ2-2; 12 bases align to TRBD2. Germline trimming cut 4 bases from V and 0 bases from J; bases unmatched to any gene: 12. Germline CDR1 is SGHVS and CDR2 is FNYEAQ. The CDR3 extends over 20 amino acids. The CDR3 loop reads CASSSQLAGGPAANTGELFF. The CDR3 region has the DNA TGTGCCAGCAGCTCCCAACTAGCGGGGGGCCCGGCCGCGAACACCGGGGAGCTGTTTTTT.

The J gene is TRBJ1-1, the V gene TRBV27; 7 nucleotides line up with TRBD1. Germline V CDR1 and CDR2: MNHEY, SMNVEV (reference sequence). Trimming removed 5 bases from V and 0 bases from J; junction bases left unmatched: 9. The CDR3 is 16 amino acids. CDR3 region: CASSPDRVDLNTEAFF. In DNA, the CDR3 is TGTGCCAGCAGTCCCGACAGGGTCGATTTGAACACTGAAGCTTTCTTT.

The chain uses TRBV4-3 and TRBJ2-7; D call uncertain. Trimming pared 0 bases from V and 2 bases from J, leaving 11 bases between. The CDR3 extends over 15 amino acids. Germline CDR1 reads LGHNA; CDR2 reads YSLEER. The CDR3 loop reads CASSQDNHEAYEQYF. The CDR3 DNA sequence: TGCGCCAGCAGCCAAGATAACCACGAGGCCTACGAGCAGTACTTC.

The chain links TRBV9 to TRBJ2-3, with unresolved D. Germline V gene sequence: CDR1 SGDLS, CDR2 YYNGEE. Trimming left V 0 bases short and J 3 bases short, with 8 bases between. The CDR3 is made up of 14 amino acids. In DNA form, the CDR3 reads TGTGCCAGCAGCGTAGAAATGGTGACAGATACGCAGTATTTT. It yields the protein CASSVEMVTDTQYF.

The sample holds a few counts of this clone. The chain recombines TRBV29-1 with TRBJ1-2; unclear D gene. Per germline, CDR1 SQVTM and CDR2 ANQGSEA. This CDR3 comprises 12 residues. Deletions cut 7 bases from V and 2 bases from J, with 11 bases between. The CDR3 sequence: CSAAASNYGYTF. The CDR3 nucleotides read TGCAGCGCCGCTGCGTCGAACTATGGCTACACCTTC.

V gene TRBV5-4 combines with J gene TRBJ2-3; D is uncertain. V was shortened by 3 bases and J by 4 bases, with 9 bases between the two germline ends. Germline lookup yields CDR1 SGHNT and CDR2 YYREEE (reference sequence). This CDR3 comprises 13 residues. DNA for the CDR3: TGTGCCAGCAGCTCCCTTGGCGCAGATACGCAGTATTTT. It encodes CASSSLGADTQYF.

The chain couples TRBV29-1 to TRBJ2-1; 11 bases agree with TRBD2. The germline gives CDR1 SQVTM, CDR2 ANQGSEA. This CDR3 region has 14 residues. Trimming took 6 bases from V and 4 from J; bases not matched to a gene: 5. CDR3 bases: TGCAGCGTGGAACTAGCGGGGGTGTACAATGAGCAGTTCTTC. The encoded protein is CSVELAGVYNEQFF.

In its sample, this clone was seen a few times. The chain uses TRBV4-1 and TRBJ1-2, with 8 bases identical to TRBD1. CDR3 length: 16 amino acids. J lost 3 bases, V lost 3 bases, and 9 bases had no gene match. Germline values: CDR1 MGHRA, CDR2 YSYEKL. The CDR3, as DNA: TGCGCCAGCAGCCATCCCGGGACAGGATATGACTATGGCTACACCTTC. Protein product: CASSHPGTGYDYGYTF.

This sequence joins TRBV5-6 and TRBJ2-3; D gene ambiguous. Germline assignment: CDR1 SGHDT and CDR2 YYEEEE. The CDR3 has 16 residues. The germline V and J ends were trimmed by 0 bases and 0 bases, with 11 bases remaining between them. CDR3 in amino acids: CASSLDTDPSTDTQYF. The CDR3 bases are TGTGCCAGCAGCTTGGACACAGACCCTAGCACAGATACGCAGTATTTT.

This clone has only a few counts. The chain couples TRBV18 to TRBJ1-6; 9 bases agree with TRBD1. Germline V CDR1 and CDR2: KGHSH, LQKENI. V trimming: 3 bases; J trimming: 8 bases; junction bases outside the gene matches: 5. The CDR3 sequence is 15 residues long. The CDR3 spells CASSPGDRAYSPLHF. In DNA form, the CDR3 reads TGTGCCAGCTCACCCGGGGACAGGGCCTATTCACCCCTCCACTTT.

This clone was detected ten times or more. The J gene is TRBJ1-6, the V gene TRBV7-9; a weak D match, TRBD1 (6 bases). Trimming removed 5 bases from V and 6 bases from J, with 11 bases in between. The length of the CDR3 is 14 residues. The germline gives CDR1 SEHNR, CDR2 FQNEAQ (reference sequence). As DNA, the CDR3 is TGTGCCAGCAGCCGAGGACAGAGTAATTCACCCCTCCACTTT. It specifies CASSRGQSNSPLHF.

The rearrangement uses TRBV12-5 and TRBJ2-3; D call uncertain. Germline values: CDR1 LGHNT, CDR2 FRNRAP. The CDR3 is made up of 13 amino acids. Trimming removed 0 bases from V and 4 bases from J, with 5 bases in between. CDR3 protein: CASGLVISDTQYF. As DNA, the CDR3 is TGTGCTAGTGGTTTGGTGATATCAGATACGCAGTATTTT. The variable domain in full, with the rest retrieved from reference TRBV12-5 and TRBJ2-3, is DARVTQTPRHKVTEMGQEVTMRCQPILGHNTVFWYRQTMMQGLELLAYFRNRAPLDDSGMPKDRFSAEMPDATLATLKIQPSEPRDSAVYFCASGLVISDTQYFGPGTRLTVL.

The chain employs TRBV2 and TRBJ2-1, with D perhaps TRBD1 or TRBD2 (6 bases each). The germline gives CDR1 SNHLY, CDR2 FYNNEI. The length of the CDR3 is 13 residues. Trimming removed 7 bases from V and 8 bases from J, with 15 bases in between. The chain's CDR3 is CASIKGGYYEQFF. CDR3 nucleotide sequence: TGTGCCAGCATCAAAGGGGGGTACTATGAGCAGTTCTTC. Drawing the rest from reference TRBV2 and TRBJ2-1, the complete variable domain is EPEVTQTPSHQVTQMGQEVILRCVPISNHLYFYWYRQILGQKVEFLVSFYNNEISEKSEIFDDQFSVERPDGSNFTLKIRSTKLEDSAMYFCASIKGGYYEQFFGPGTRLTVL.